These T cell receptor beta chains were read from a single sample in a study of blood T cell repertoires in COVID-19. Sequenced by immunoSEQ multiplex PCR; TCRdb stores in-frame clones only, minus some. The sample contains about 41,000 clones, approximately 82% of which appear only once. Specimen: peripheral blood. Receptors were obtained from a woman of 80 years or more with acute or convalescent COVID-19. Both conserved end residues are part of each CDR3. D genes are given only for firm matches. Only part of the rows carry a size: once, few, many, or a class if the clone is expanded.

len: 14; v_gene: TRBV18; d_gene: .; abundance: .; j_gene: TRBJ1-1; CDR3nt: TGTGCCAGCTCGCCCTACAACGAGGAGACTGAAGCTTTCTTT; CDR3aa: CASSPYNEETEAFF
len: 14; v_gene: TRBV7-2; d_gene: .; abundance: .; j_gene: TRBJ1-2; CDR3nt: TGTGCCAGCAGCTTTGGACGGGAAACCCTTGGCTACACCTTC; CDR3aa: CASSFGRETLGYTF
len: 17; v_gene: TRBV7-2; d_gene: .; abundance: .; j_gene: TRBJ1-3; CDR3nt: TGTGCCAGCAGCTTAGTCCCAGCAGGCAGCTCTGGAAACACCATATATTTT; CDR3aa: CASSLVPAGSSGNTIYF
len: 16; v_gene: TRBV7-8; d_gene: TRBD1; abundance: .; j_gene: TRBJ2-3; CDR3nt: TGTGCCAGCAGCTTAGTTTCAGGACAGGGCGCAGATACGCAGTATTTT; CDR3aa: CASSLVSGQGADTQYF
len: 17; v_gene: TRBV19; d_gene: .; abundance: few; j_gene: TRBJ2-2; CDR3nt: TGTGCCAGTAGTATCGAAGGGGATGGGACGAACACCGGGGAGCTGTTTTTT; CDR3aa: CASSIEGDGTNTGELFF
len: 13; v_gene: TRBV6-5; d_gene: .; abundance: .; j_gene: TRBJ1-4; CDR3nt: TGTGCCAGCGGGAGCAGGGGTAACGAAAAACTGTTTTTT; CDR3aa: CASGSRGNEKLFF
len: 16; v_gene: TRBV6-6; d_gene: .; abundance: .; j_gene: TRBJ1-6; CDR3nt: TGTGCCAGCAGGCCAGCGGACAGCTCCTATAATTCACCCCTCCACTTT; CDR3aa: CASRPADSSYNSPLHF
len: 14; v_gene: TRBV19; d_gene: TRBD1; abundance: .; j_gene: TRBJ1-5; CDR3nt: TGTGCCAGTACCCGGGACAGGGCCGGTCGGCCCCAGCATTTT; CDR3aa: CASTRDRAGRPQHF
len: 14; v_gene: TRBV5-4; d_gene: .; abundance: .; j_gene: TRBJ1-2; CDR3nt: TGTGCCAGCCGCCGGGGATCGGGGAACTATGGCTACACCTTC; CDR3aa: CASRRGSGNYGYTF
len: 13; v_gene: TRBV29-1; d_gene: TRBD1; abundance: .; j_gene: TRBJ1-4; CDR3nt: TGCAGCTCAAAACAGGGGGGTAATGAAAAACTGTTTTTT; CDR3aa: CSSKQGGNEKLFF
len: 17; v_gene: TRBV7-2; d_gene: TRBD2; abundance: .; j_gene: TRBJ2-7; CDR3nt: TGTGCCAGCAGCTTAAGCGGGGGCGGGGGCCGCTCCTACGAGCAGTACTTC; CDR3aa: CASSLSGGGGRSYEQYF
len: 19; v_gene: TRBV11-3; d_gene: TRBD2; abundance: once; j_gene: TRBJ2-7; CDR3nt: TGTGCCAGCAGCTCTCATCTCAGCGGGGGGGCTCGGAAGGCGTACGAGCAGTACTTC; CDR3aa: CASSSHLSGGARKAYEQYF
len: 11; v_gene: TRBV29-1; d_gene: .; abundance: once; j_gene: TRBJ2-5; CDR3nt: TGCAGCGGACACCGCCAAGAGACCCAGTACTTC; CDR3aa: CSGHRQETQYF
len: 12; v_gene: TRBV11-1; d_gene: .; abundance: .; j_gene: TRBJ2-5; CDR3nt: TGTGCCAGCAGCCGACACGAGGAGACCCAGTACTTC; CDR3aa: CASSRHEETQYF
len: 17; v_gene: TRBV7-2; d_gene: .; abundance: few; j_gene: TRBJ1-6; CDR3nt: TGTGCCAGCAGTTCGCCTCAGGGGAGTTCCCTTAATTCACCCCTCCACTTT; CDR3aa: CASSSPQGSSLNSPLHF
len: 12; v_gene: TRBV24-1; d_gene: .; abundance: .; j_gene: TRBJ2-1; CDR3nt: TGTGCCACCAGGTCCCCAGGGAATGAGCAGTTCTTC; CDR3aa: CATRSPGNEQFF
len: 15; v_gene: TRBV7-3; d_gene: .; abundance: .; j_gene: TRBJ2-3; CDR3nt: TGTGCCAGCAGCTATACGGCAGGCGACACAGATACGCAGTATTTT; CDR3aa: CASSYTAGDTDTQYF
len: 16; v_gene: TRBV3-1/TRBV3-2; d_gene: TRBD2; abundance: .; j_gene: TRBJ2-5; CDR3nt: TGTGCCAGCAGCCCCCGACTAGCGGGGGGGCAAGAGACCCAGTACTTC; CDR3aa: CASSPRLAGGQETQYF
len: 15; v_gene: TRBV27; d_gene: TRBD1; abundance: .; j_gene: TRBJ2-7; CDR3nt: TGTGCCAGCAGTTCCGCCGGGACAGCTTCCTACGAGCAGTACTTC; CDR3aa: CASSSAGTASYEQYF
len: 16; v_gene: TRBV7-2; d_gene: TRBD2; abundance: .; j_gene: TRBJ2-6; CDR3nt: TGTGCCAGCACCCCGGGGGGGGGTGCTGGGGCCAACGTCCTGACTTTC; CDR3aa: CASTPGGGAGANVLTF
len: 13; v_gene: TRBV18; d_gene: .; abundance: once; j_gene: TRBJ1-5; CDR3nt: TGTGCCTCCCGGGAGGGAAGCAATCAGCCCCAGCATTTT; CDR3aa: CASREGSNQPQHF
len: 13; v_gene: TRBV10-3; d_gene: TRBD1; abundance: .; j_gene: TRBJ2-5; CDR3nt: TGTGCCATCAGCGGGACAGGAATGGGGACCCAGTACTTC; CDR3aa: CAISGTGMGTQYF
len: 15; v_gene: TRBV24-1; d_gene: TRBD2; abundance: .; j_gene: TRBJ2-2; CDR3nt: TGTGCCACCAGTGACGCCGGGACTAGCACCGGGGAGCTGTTTTTT; CDR3aa: CATSDAGTSTGELFF
len: 14; v_gene: TRBV6-5; d_gene: .; abundance: .; j_gene: TRBJ1-6; CDR3nt: TGTGCCAGCAGTATGCTAGGAGAGGGTTCACCCCTCCACTTT; CDR3aa: CASSMLGEGSPLHF
len: 13; v_gene: TRBV11-2; d_gene: .; abundance: .; j_gene: TRBJ1-2; CDR3nt: TGTGCCAGCAGCCCGCTAGGCATTGAAGGCTACACCTTC; CDR3aa: CASSPLGIEGYTF